This TCR beta chain was profiled in a study of shared clonotypes between healthy human individuals. Study observations and caveats: In general, naive subsets displayed greater estimated richness than memory subsets did.

Germline V gives CDR1 WNHNN, CDR2 SYGVQD (reference sequence). CDR3 size: 14 residues. V was pared by 7 bases and J by 0 bases, with 9 bases between. With respect to this clone: Its antigen is currently unknown.

Deep-level settings were used for running the assay. The protocol was immunoSEQ multiplex PCR, while the TCRdb copy is restricted to in-frame clones and leaves out a portion. Here the sample spans around 600,000 clones, 85% to 95% being singletons. The naive CD8 subset, CD45RO-negative cells positively selected for CCR7, excluded terminally differentiated effector memory CD45RA+ cells. The origin of this receptor is a woman aged 25 to 45 in good health. Input material: naive CD8+ T cells sorted from blood. The rearrangement joins TRBV10-1 to TRBJ1-4, with no clear D. The CDR3 DNA sequence: TGCGCCAGCACGGGAGCAACAACTAATGAAAAACTGTTTTTT. It encodes CASTGATTNEKLFF.